Included here is one T cell receptor (beta chain) sequence, with context. It was during active infection that Seattle patients were enrolled and then longitudinally followed. This sample stems from a study of blood T cell repertoires in COVID-19. On the study more broadly: PBMCs, B-cell-depleted T cells, or T cells provided the cDNA or gDNA that made up the material.

TCRdb keeps only in-frame clones here, not all; method: immunoSEQ multiplex PCR. The data show almost 200,000 clones, just under 85% seen once. This clonotype was obtained from a man between 60 and 75 years old with COVID-19, enrolled during active disease. Sequencing was performed on peripheral blood.

The CDR3 DNA sequence: TGTGCCAGCAGTTCCGGGGGAGGGGTCCTCGCTAACTATGGCTACACCTTC. As protein: CASSSGGGVLANYGYTF. The chain has TRBV28 and TRBJ1-2, with D possibly matching TRBD1 (5 bases). The CDR3 is 17 amino acids. The germline gives CDR1 MDHEN, CDR2 SYDVKM. The V end was cut by 4 bases, the J end by 0 bases, with 18 bases between.